This entry lists 30 T cell receptor beta chains sequenced from one sample in a study of regulatory T cells in long-lasting Graves disease. Both iRepertoire HTBI primers and Arm-PCR of CDR3 regions were used to build the TCR beta libraries. TCRdb re-called the multiplex PCR reads through MiXCR, storing one row per CDR3 protein. The sample shows 680,000 or so distinct CDR3 sequences, about 16% of them seen only once. Indicated time point: newly diagnosed GD, antithyroid drugs for less than 3 months. From PBMCs, RNA was extracted and then used to make the TCR library. These data were likewise used in another study, on T cells in Graves' hyperthyroidism and ophthalmopathy.

The sequenced sample was peripheral blood mononuclear cells (PBMCs), obtained at new diagnosis, from a patient treated with antithyroid drugs. These receptors all stem from a young woman with Graves disease.

V usage is TRBV19 and J usage is TRBJ2-2; D possibly uses TRBD1 or TRBD2 (5 bases each). The length of the CDR3 is 16 residues. V was cut by 7 bases and J by 6 bases, with 21 bases left in between. Germline V CDR1 and CDR2: LNHDA, SQIVND (reference sequence). The CDR3 spells CASTSPPRGRSGELFF. The CDR3 nucleotides are TGTGCCAGTACCTCTCCCCCCCGGGGCCGATCCGGGGAGCTGTTTTTT.

This clonotype was recorded at least ten times. V and J are TRBV20-1 and TRBJ2-3, with unresolved D. CDR1 and CDR2 from the germline V gene are DFQATT and SNEGSKA (reference sequence). The CDR3 totals 14 residues. The germline V and J ends were trimmed by 3 bases and 1 base, with 11 bases remaining between them. Here the CDR3 DNA reads TGCAGTGCTAGCTCTGCGGACGGCACAGATACGCAGTATTTT. It is translated as CSASSADGTDTQYF.

There are many counts of this clonotype. The chain uses TRBV20-1 and TRBJ2-1; D is undetermined. The CDR3 spans 12 residues. The germline V and J ends were trimmed by 2 bases and 10 bases, with 12 bases remaining between them. Per the germline V gene, CDR1 is DFQATT and CDR2 is SNEGSKA (reference sequence). CDR3 DNA sequence: TGCAGTGCTAGACTTGACCCACGGGAGCAGTTCTTC. It codes for CSARLDPREQFF.

This clonotype was seen many times. CDR3 nucleotides: TGTGCCAGCAGTTTAAGCTTGGGAGGCTCGGACGAGCAGTACTTC. Translating gives CASSLSLGGSDEQYF. The chain joins TRBV28 to TRBJ2-7; maybe TRBD2 (6 bases). Germline CDR1 and CDR2: MDHEN and SYDVKM. Trimming cost V 2 bases and J 5 bases, with 16 bases left between them. CDR3 length equals 15 residues.

The chain employs TRBV9 and TRBJ2-1, with a possible D match to TRBD2 (5 bases). The J call is uncertain, as TRBJ2-5 better fits the DNA end. Germline CDR1 and CDR2: SGDLS and YYNGEE. The CDR3 has 13 residues. The CDR3 DNA is TGTGCCAGCAGCGGGACTCAACAAGAGACCCAGTACTTC. Translation gives CASSGTQQETQYF.

The chain recombines TRBV28 with TRBJ2-7; no definite D call. V lost 5 bases and J lost 3, with 5 bases in between. This CDR3 spans 11 amino acids. Germline-derived CDR1 and CDR2 are MDHEN and SYDVKM. CDR3 sequence: CASSGFYEQYF. CDR3 sequence (DNA): TGTGCCAGCAGTGGGTTCTACGAGCAGTACTTC.

This clonotype was counted only a few times. The chain employs TRBV7-3 and TRBJ2-1, with TRBD1 as a possible D gene (6 bases). This CDR3 is 16 amino acids long. The germline V gene encodes CDR1 SGHTA and CDR2 FQGTGA. Trimming removed 2 bases at V and 1 base at J, with 12 bases between. The CDR3 region is CASSLASGVSYNEQFF. The CDR3 nucleotides read TGTGCCAGCAGCTTAGCATCAGGGGTATCCTACAATGAGCAGTTCTTC.

Ten or more counts support this clonotype. The chain employs TRBV6-1 and TRBJ1-2, with 8 bases identical to TRBD1. The trim removed 5 bases at V and 2 bases at J, leaving 7 bases unmatched. CDR3 length equals 15 residues. Germline V gives CDR1 MNHNS, CDR2 SASEGT. CDR3 nucleotides: TGTGCCAGCAGTCCCGGGACAGGTCGGAACTATGGCTACACCTTC. It is translated as CASSPGTGRNYGYTF.

This clonotype showed up just a few times. V usage is TRBV4-1 and J usage is TRBJ1-4, with D perhaps TRBD1 (6 bases). V was shortened by 9 bases and J by 5 bases, with 13 bases between the two germline ends. This CDR3 contains 13 residues. The germline V gene has CDR1 MGHRA and CDR2 YSYEKL. The CDR3 sequence is CASNRVLNEKLFF. The DNA for the CDR3 is TGCGCCAGTAACAGGGTGCTGAATGAAAAACTGTTTTTT.

With respect to this clonotype: One end of the junction does not line up with germline, which may come from a read error. The V call is TRBV11-1, the J call TRBJ2-5, with 7 positions matching TRBD1. Germline CDR1 is SGHAT and CDR2 is FQDESV (reference sequence). The CDR3 is 14 amino acids. CDR3 sequence: CASSQTGTATTQYF. The CDR3 DNA is TGCGCCAGCAGCCAAACCGGGACAGCAACAACCCAGTACTTC.

This clonotype has at least ten counts. The chain carries TRBV20-1 and TRBJ2-5, with 9 bases aligning to TRBD1. CDR1 DFQATT and CDR2 SNEGSKA come from the germline V gene (reference sequence). The CDR3 contains 14 residues. V lost 3 bases to trimming and J lost 3 bases; unmatched junction nucleotides: 5. The CDR3 DNA sequence: TGCAGTGCTAGGAACAGGGGGCCCAAAGAGACCCAGTACTTC. Its translation: CSARNRGPKETQYF.

In its sample, this clonotype was seen many times. The chain employs TRBV29-1 and TRBJ2-2; 7 bases align to TRBD2. Germline V lookup: CDR1 SQVTM, CDR2 ANQGSEA. V lost 3 bases to trimming and J lost 7 bases; unmatched junction nucleotides: 2. CDR3 length: 12 amino acids. The CDR3 DNA reads as TGCAGCGTTGATCTAGCGGACGGGGAGCTGTTTTTT. Translated: CSVDLADGELFF.

This clonotype was counted a few times. The chain recombines TRBV5-4 with TRBJ2-3; D gene unclear. CDR3 length: 13 residues. Between the trimmed V and J ends, which lost 1 base and 2 bases, there was a span of 5 bases. The germline V gene encodes CDR1 SGHNT and CDR2 YYREEE (reference sequence). The CDR3 reads CASSLWYTDTQYF. For the CDR3, the DNA is TGTGCCAGCAGCTTGTGGTACACAGATACGCAGTATTTT.

This clonotype was seen repeatedly, ten times or more. The genes are TRBV6-1 and TRBJ1-5; perhaps TRBD1 as D (6 bases). Germline CDR1 reads MNHNS; CDR2 reads SASEGT. V was clipped by 6 bases and J by 2 bases, with 20 bases between them. This CDR3 is built from 17 residues. The CDR3 bases are TGTGCCAGCAGGAGGGCTGTTAACAGGGTGGGCAATCAGCCCCAGCATTTT. Translated, it gives CASRRAVNRVGNQPQHF.

This clonotype was detected only a few times. V usage is TRBV3-1 and J usage is TRBJ2-1; the D is unclear. This CDR3 contains 11 residues. Trimming left V 1 base short and J 8 bases short, with 3 bases between. Per the germline V gene, CDR1 is LGHDT and CDR2 is YNNKEL (reference sequence). The CDR3 reads CASSQVYEQFF. CDR3 DNA sequence: TGTGCCAGCAGCCAAGTTTATGAGCAGTTCTTC.

This clonotype was picked up many times. The chain recombines TRBV11-2 with TRBJ2-7, with D perhaps matching TRBD1 (7 bases). The V and J ends lost 7 bases and 6 bases respectively, with 19 bases between them. The CDR3 is 14 amino acids. Per germline, CDR1 SGHAT and CDR2 FQNNGV. CDR3 DNA sequence: TGTGCCAGCACCTCGCGGGACAGCCTGGCCGAGCAGTACTTC. Protein sequence: CASTSRDSLAEQYF. Complete variable domain (other parts from reference TRBV11-2 and TRBJ2-7): EAGVAQSPRYKIIEKRQSVAFWCNPISGHATLYWYQQILGQGPKLLIQFQNNGVVDDSQLPKDRFSAERLKGVDSTLKIQPAKLEDSAVYLCASTSRDSLAEQYFGPGTRLTVT.

This clonotype showed up many times. This sequence joins TRBV12-3 or TRBV12-4 and TRBJ1-2, with a weak D call TRBD1 (5 bases). CDR3 length: 12 amino acids. V lost 11 bases, J lost 6 bases, and 16 bases lay in between. CDR3 sequence (DNA): TGTGCCTCTCAAAGGGGAGGTAATGGCTACACCTTC. This translates into CASQRGGNGYTF.

This clonotype has a count of ten or more. The J gene is TRBJ1-5, the V gene TRBV6-1; D is undetermined. CDR3 length equals 15 residues. Germline V lookup: CDR1 MNHNS, CDR2 SASEGT. V was pared by 7 bases and J by 4 bases, with 17 bases between. The DNA for the CDR3 is TGTGCCAGCACCTCGGGTCTCCGTTCGAATCAGCCCCAGCATTTT. Protein: CASTSGLRSNQPQHF.

This clonotype was found many times. The chain is built from TRBV6-1 and TRBJ1-5; D is unresolved. Trimming cost V 11 bases and J 5 bases, with 10 bases left between them. Germline CDR1 reads MNHNS; CDR2 reads SASEGT. There are 11 residues in the CDR3. The CDR3 is CALHGDQPQHF. The CDR3 DNA follows: TGTGCCCTACATGGGGATCAGCCCCAGCATTTT.

This clonotype has a count of ten or more. The chain is built from TRBV6-2 or TRBV6-3 and TRBJ1-5, with D perhaps TRBD1 (5 bases). Trimming shortened V by 0 bases and J by 2 bases, and 11 bases separated the two germline ends. The CDR3 has 16 residues. The germline V gene has CDR1 MNHEY and CDR2 SVGEGT. CDR3 loop: CASSYSARGGNQPQHF. The CDR3 DNA follows: TGTGCCAGCAGTTACTCGGCAAGGGGAGGCAATCAGCCCCAGCATTTT.

The table lists this clonotype with many counts. The chain uses TRBV27 and TRBJ1-6; D might be TRBD1 (6 bases). V lost 5 bases and J 7 bases, leaving 15 bases between the germline ends. Germline V lookup: CDR1 MNHEY, CDR2 SMNVEV (reference sequence). The CDR3 sequence is 15 residues long. DNA for the CDR3: TGTGCCAGCAGTGACAACAGGGTAGCGAATTCACCCCTCCACTTT. Translating gives CASSDNRVANSPLHF.

The J gene is TRBJ1-2, the V gene TRBV20-1, with D perhaps matching TRBD1 (5 bases). The CDR3 length is 14 residues. The germline V gene encodes CDR1 DFQATT and CDR2 SNEGSKA (reference sequence). V lost 5 bases and J lost 4, with 17 bases in between. The CDR3: CSAAKGTDIYGYTF. CDR3 coding DNA: TGCAGTGCTGCCAAAGGGACCGACATCTATGGCTACACCTTC.

The sample holds many counts of this clonotype. The rearrangement joins TRBV2 to TRBJ2-5; no definite D call. This CDR3 has 11 residues. The V end lost 8 bases, the J end lost 3 bases, and 7 bases lay between the germline ends. Per germline, CDR1 SNHLY and CDR2 FYNNEI. CDR3 sequence: CASGPEETQYF. Written as DNA, the CDR3 is TGTGCCAGCGGCCCGGAAGAGACCCAGTACTTC.

This rearrangement joins TRBV3-1 to TRBJ2-2; 10 bases match TRBD2. Germline CDR1 reads LGHDT; CDR2 reads YNNKEL (reference sequence). J lost 7 bases, V lost 4 bases, and 6 bases had no gene match. This CDR3 region has 15 residues. The CDR3 sequence: CASSPGTSEGGELFF. As DNA, the CDR3 is TGTGCCAGCAGCCCAGGGACTAGCGAGGGCGGGGAGCTGTTTTTT.

This clonotype was detected once. The chain combines TRBV25-1 with TRBJ2-5, with 9 positions matching TRBD1. This CDR3 has 16 amino acids. CDR1 and CDR2 from the germline V gene are MGHDK and SYGVNS. Trimming took 4 bases from V and 1 from J; bases not matched to a gene: 7. The CDR3, as DNA: TGTGCCAGCAGTGCTCCGGGACAGGGATTCCAAGAGACCCAGTACTTC. Translated, it gives CASSAPGQGFQETQYF.

The V and J genes are TRBV30 and TRBJ1-3; D ambiguous. V was pared by 3 bases and J by 0 bases, with 9 bases between. This CDR3 is 14 amino acids long. Germline V gene data show CDR1 as GTSNPN and CDR2 as SVGIG (reference sequence). CDR3 in DNA: TGTGCCTGGAGATTTGGCATCTCTGGAAACACCATATATTTT. It encodes CAWRFGISGNTIYF.

This clonotype was counted a few times. The rearrangement links TRBV20-1 to TRBJ1-6; the D is unclear. Germline lookup yields CDR1 DFQATT and CDR2 SNEGSKA (reference sequence). The CDR3 consists of 13 residues. The ends were cut back, 1 base at V and 13 bases at J, with 14 bases in the middle. The CDR3 here is CSARALGASPLHF. The CDR3 nucleotides read TGCAGTGCTAGAGCCCTCGGAGCCAGCCCCCTCCACTTT.

The chain combines TRBV18 with TRBJ2-2; D gene unclear. Germline CDR1 is KGHSH and CDR2 is LQKENI. The CDR3 length is 16 residues. Trimming removed 5 bases from V and 0 bases from J, with 13 bases in between. CDR3 protein: CASSENPPANTGELFF. The CDR3 DNA is TGTGCCAGCTCAGAGAACCCCCCGGCGAACACCGGGGAGCTGTTTTTT.

Details on this clonotype: Given a far larger clone just one base away, this is likely a sequencing read error. The J gene is TRBJ1-1, the V gene TRBV7-2; D gene ambiguous. The V end was cut by 5 bases, the J end by 1 base, with 14 bases between. Germline assignment: CDR1 SGHTA and CDR2 FQGNSA. This CDR3 region has 15 residues. The CDR3 nucleotides read TGTGCCAGCAGCCGGCTGGCCGGGAGGAACACTGAAGCTTTCTTT. Translation gives CASSRLAGRNTEAFF.

This clonotype was counted at least ten times. This rearrangement joins TRBV28 to TRBJ2-7; 7 bases fit TRBD1. The CDR3 length is 17 residues. The trim removed 5 bases at V and 2 bases at J, leaving 15 bases unmatched. CDR1 and CDR2 from the germline V gene are MDHEN and SYDVKM. In DNA, the CDR3 is TGTGCCAGCAGTCCCCGATCCTGGACAGGTCTAACCTACGAGCAGTACTTC. Translated: CASSPRSWTGLTYEQYF.